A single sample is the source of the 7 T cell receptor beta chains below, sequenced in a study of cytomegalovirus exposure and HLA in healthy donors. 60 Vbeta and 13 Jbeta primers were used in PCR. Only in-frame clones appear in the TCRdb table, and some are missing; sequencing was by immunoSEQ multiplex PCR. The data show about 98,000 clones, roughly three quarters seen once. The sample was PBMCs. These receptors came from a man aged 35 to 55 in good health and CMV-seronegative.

The CDR3 DNA reads as TGTGCCAGCAGCTTAGTGGAGACGAGCTCTGGAAACACCATATATTTT. As protein: CASSLVETSSGNTIYF. The rearrangement joins TRBV7-2 to TRBJ1-3; no clear D. The CDR3 sequence is 16 residues long. V was trimmed by 1 base and J by 0 bases, leaving 10 bases between them. From germline, CDR1 is SGHTA and CDR2 FQGNSA.

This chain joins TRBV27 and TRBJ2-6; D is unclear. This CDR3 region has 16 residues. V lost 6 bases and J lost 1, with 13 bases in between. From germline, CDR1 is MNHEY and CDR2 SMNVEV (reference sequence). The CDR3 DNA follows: TGTGCCAGCAGCCAACGTACTGTTTCTGGGGCCAACGTCCTGACTTTC. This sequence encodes CASSQRTVSGANVLTF.

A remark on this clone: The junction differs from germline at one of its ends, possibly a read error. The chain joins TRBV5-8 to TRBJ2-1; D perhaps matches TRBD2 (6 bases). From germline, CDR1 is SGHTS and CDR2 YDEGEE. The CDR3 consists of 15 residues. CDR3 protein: CASMTFGSSYNGQFF. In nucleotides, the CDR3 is TGTGCCAGCATGACCTTCGGGAGCTCCTACAATGGGCAGTTCTTC.

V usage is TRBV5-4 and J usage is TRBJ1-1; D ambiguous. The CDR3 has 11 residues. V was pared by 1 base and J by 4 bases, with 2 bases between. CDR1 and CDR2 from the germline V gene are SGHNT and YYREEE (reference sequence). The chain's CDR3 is CASSLRTEAFF. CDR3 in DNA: TGTGCCAGCAGCTTGCGCACTGAAGCTTTCTTT.

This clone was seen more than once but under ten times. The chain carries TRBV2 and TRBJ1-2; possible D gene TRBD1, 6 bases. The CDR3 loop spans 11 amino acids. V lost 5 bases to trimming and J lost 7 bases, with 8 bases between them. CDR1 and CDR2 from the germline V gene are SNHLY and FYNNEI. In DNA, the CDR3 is TGTGCCAGCAGTCTCAGGGGTGGCTACACCTTC. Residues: CASSLRGGYTF.

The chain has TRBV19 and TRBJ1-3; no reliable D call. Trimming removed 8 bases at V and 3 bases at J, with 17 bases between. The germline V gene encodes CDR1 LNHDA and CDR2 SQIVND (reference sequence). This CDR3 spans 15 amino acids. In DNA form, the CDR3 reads TGTGCCAGTGCGCTTCGGAAGTCGGGTGGAAACACCATATATTTT. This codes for CASALRKSGGNTIYF.

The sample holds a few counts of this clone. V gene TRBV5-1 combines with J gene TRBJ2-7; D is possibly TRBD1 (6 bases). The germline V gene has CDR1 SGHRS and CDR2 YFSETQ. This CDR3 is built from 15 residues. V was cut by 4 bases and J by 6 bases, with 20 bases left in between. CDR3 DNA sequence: TGCGCCAGCAGCCTGGACAGTCCGAGCAGGGGCGAGCAGTACTTC. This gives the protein CASSLDSPSRGEQYF.